One sample yielded the 5 T cell receptor beta chains listed below, sequenced in a study of CD8+ T cells in alopecia areata. RNA extraction and reverse transcription yielded cDNA as sequencing template. Sequenced by immunoSEQ multiplex PCR; TCRdb stores in-frame clones only, minus some. Of 61,000 or so clones listed, around 96% are singletons. The sample was CD8+ T cells sorted from blood, taken at week 0. The receptors derive from a human donor with alopecia areata.

V and J are TRBV10-3 and TRBJ2-2; 7 positions match TRBD1. This CDR3 has 19 amino acids. The J segment lost 0 bases and the V segment lost 2 bases, leaving 12 bases of the junction unmatched. Germline loops: CDR1 ENHRY, CDR2 SYGVKD. The chain's CDR3 is CAISERSQTGNTNTGELFF. The CDR3, as DNA: TGTGCCATCAGTGAGCGGAGTCAGACAGGGAACACGAACACCGGGGAGCTGTTTTTT.

The V call is TRBV2, the J call TRBJ1-5; the D gene is possibly TRBD1 (5 bases). There are 17 residues in the CDR3. Per the germline V gene, CDR1 is SNHLY and CDR2 is FYNNEI. The V gene lost 4 bases and the J gene lost 1 base, with 17 bases spanning the gap. CDR3 bases: TGTGCCAGCAGTGGCAGGGACCAGGGTTGGAGCAATCAGCCCCAGCATTTT. Translated, it gives CASSGRDQGWSNQPQHF.

This sequence joins TRBV27 and TRBJ2-3; maybe TRBD2 (5 bases). The V end lost 5 bases, the J end lost 0 bases, and 15 bases lay between the germline ends. The CDR3 is 16 residues long. CDR1 MNHEY and CDR2 SMNVEV come from the germline V gene (reference sequence). The CDR3 here is CASSISALASTDTQYF. Here the CDR3 DNA reads TGTGCCAGCAGTATTAGCGCCCTTGCGAGCACAGATACGCAGTATTTT.

The chain is built from TRBV19 and TRBJ2-4; 9 nucleotides match TRBD2. Germline trimming cut 7 bases from V and 1 base from J; bases unmatched to any gene: 14. This CDR3 is built from 18 residues. Germline loops: CDR1 LNHDA, CDR2 SQIVND (reference sequence). CDR3 in amino acids: CASTSAAVSGGAKNIQYF. DNA of the CDR3: TGTGCCAGTACCTCGGCCGCCGTGAGCGGGGGGGCCAAAAACATTCAGTACTTC.

CDR3 residues: CASSFQAVGYTF. The CDR3 region has the DNA TGTGCCAGCAGCTTCCAGGCGGTTGGCTACACCTTC. The chain employs TRBV13 and TRBJ1-2; D remains ambiguous. The V gene lost 3 bases and the J gene lost 7 bases, with 9 bases spanning the gap. The CDR3 loop spans 12 amino acids. Germline V gives CDR1 PRHDT, CDR2 FYEKMQ (reference sequence). Combining the CDR3 with reference TRBV13 and TRBJ1-2 gives the whole variable domain AAGVIQSPRHLIKEKRETATLKCYPIPRHDTVYWYQQGPGQDPQFLISFYEKMQSDKGSIPDRFSAQQFSDYHSELNMSSLELGDSALYFCASSFQAVGYTFGSGTRLTVV.